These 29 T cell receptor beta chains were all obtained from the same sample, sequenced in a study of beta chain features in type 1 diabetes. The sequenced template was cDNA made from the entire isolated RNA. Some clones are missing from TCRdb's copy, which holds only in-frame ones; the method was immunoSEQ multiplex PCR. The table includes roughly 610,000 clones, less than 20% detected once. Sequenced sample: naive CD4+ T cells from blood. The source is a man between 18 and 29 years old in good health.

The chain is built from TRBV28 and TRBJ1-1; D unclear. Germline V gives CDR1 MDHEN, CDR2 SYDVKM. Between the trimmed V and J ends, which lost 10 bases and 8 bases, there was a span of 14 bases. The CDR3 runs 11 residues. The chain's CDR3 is CATGRVEEAFF. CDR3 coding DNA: TGTGCCACCGGACGGGTAGAAGAAGCTTTCTTT.

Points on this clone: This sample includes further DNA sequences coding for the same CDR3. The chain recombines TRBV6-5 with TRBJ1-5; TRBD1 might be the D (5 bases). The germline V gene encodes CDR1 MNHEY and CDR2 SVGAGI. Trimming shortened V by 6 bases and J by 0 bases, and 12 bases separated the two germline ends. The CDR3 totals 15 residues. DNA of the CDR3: TGTGCCAGCAGACTCGGGGGTAGTAGCAATCAGCCCCAGCATTTT. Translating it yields CASRLGGSSNQPQHF.

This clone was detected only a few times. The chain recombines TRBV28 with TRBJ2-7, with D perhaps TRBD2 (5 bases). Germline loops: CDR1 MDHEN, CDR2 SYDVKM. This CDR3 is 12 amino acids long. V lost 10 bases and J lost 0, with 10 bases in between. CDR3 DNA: TGTGCCACCCGGGGTCCCTCCTACGAGCAGTACTTC. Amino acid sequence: CATRGPSYEQYF.

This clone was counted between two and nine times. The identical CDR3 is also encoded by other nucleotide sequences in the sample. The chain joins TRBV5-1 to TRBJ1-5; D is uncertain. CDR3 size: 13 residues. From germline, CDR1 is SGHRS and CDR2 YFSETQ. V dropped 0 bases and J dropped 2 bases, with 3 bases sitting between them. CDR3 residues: CASSLDGNQPQHF. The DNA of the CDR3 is TGCGCCAGCAGCTTGGACGGCAATCAGCCCCAGCATTTT.

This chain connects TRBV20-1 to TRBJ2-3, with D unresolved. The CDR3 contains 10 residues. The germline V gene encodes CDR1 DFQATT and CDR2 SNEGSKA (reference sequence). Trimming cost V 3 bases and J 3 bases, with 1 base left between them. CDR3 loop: CSARTDTQYF. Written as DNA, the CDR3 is TGCAGTGCTAGGACAGATACGCAGTATTTT.

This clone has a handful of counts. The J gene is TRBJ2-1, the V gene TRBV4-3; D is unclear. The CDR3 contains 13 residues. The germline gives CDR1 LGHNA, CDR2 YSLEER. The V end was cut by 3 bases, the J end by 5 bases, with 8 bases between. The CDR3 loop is CASSHRFNNEQFF. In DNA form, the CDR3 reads TGCGCCAGCAGCCATAGATTTAACAATGAGCAGTTCTTC.

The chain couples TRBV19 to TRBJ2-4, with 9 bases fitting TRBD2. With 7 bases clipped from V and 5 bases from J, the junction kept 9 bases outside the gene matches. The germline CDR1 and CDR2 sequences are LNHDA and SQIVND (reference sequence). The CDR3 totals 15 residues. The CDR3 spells CASTERGAGENIQYF. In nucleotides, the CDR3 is TGTGCCAGTACGGAGCGGGGGGCCGGGGAAAACATTCAGTACTTC.

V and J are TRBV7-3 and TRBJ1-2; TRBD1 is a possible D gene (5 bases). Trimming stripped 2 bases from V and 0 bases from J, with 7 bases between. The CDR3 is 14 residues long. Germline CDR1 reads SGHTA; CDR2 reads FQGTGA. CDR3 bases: TGTGCCAGCAGCTTAGGACAATCTAACTATGGCTACACCTTC. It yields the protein CASSLGQSNYGYTF.

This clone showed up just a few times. In DNA form, the CDR3 reads TGCGCCAGCAGCCAACAGGGAGGGCCGGCCGGGGAGCTGTTTTTT. It encodes CASSQQGGPAGELFF. V and J are TRBV4-3 and TRBJ2-2; 7 bases are shared with TRBD2. This CDR3 region has 15 residues. The junction had 6 bases not matched to a gene; V was cut back by 2 bases and J by 6 bases. Germline CDR1 is LGHNA and CDR2 is YSLEER.

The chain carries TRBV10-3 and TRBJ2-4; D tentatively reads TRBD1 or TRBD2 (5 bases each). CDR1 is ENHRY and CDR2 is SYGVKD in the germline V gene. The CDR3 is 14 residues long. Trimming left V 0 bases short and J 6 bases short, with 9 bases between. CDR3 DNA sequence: TGTGCCATCAGTGAGTCGTTGAGGGGAAACATTCAGTACTTC. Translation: CAISESLRGNIQYF.

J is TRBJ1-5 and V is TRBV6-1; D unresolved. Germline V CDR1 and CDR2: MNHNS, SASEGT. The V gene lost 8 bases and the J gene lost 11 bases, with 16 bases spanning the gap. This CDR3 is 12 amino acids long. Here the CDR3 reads CASQYSLLAQHF. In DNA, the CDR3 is TGTGCCAGCCAATATAGTCTCTTGGCCCAGCATTTT.

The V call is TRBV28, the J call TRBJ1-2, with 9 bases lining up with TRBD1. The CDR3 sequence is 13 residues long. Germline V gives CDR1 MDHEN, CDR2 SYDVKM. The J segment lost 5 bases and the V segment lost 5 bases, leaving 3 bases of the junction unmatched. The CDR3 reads CASSAGTGYGYTF. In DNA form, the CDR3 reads TGTGCCAGCAGTGCCGGGACAGGGTATGGCTACACCTTC.

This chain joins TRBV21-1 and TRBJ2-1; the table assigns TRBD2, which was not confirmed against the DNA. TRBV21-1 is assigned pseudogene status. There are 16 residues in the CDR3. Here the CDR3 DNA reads TGTGCCAGCCCCGTGCCCTGCGGGAGCACTTACAATGAGCAGTTCTTC. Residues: CASPVPCGSTYNEQFF.

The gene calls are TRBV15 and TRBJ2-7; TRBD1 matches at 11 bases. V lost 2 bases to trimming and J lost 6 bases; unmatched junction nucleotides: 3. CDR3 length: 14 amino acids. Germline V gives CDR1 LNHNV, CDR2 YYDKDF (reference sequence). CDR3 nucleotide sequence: TGTGCCACCAGCAGACCTGGACAGGGGGCCGAGCAGTACTTC. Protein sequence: CATSRPGQGAEQYF.

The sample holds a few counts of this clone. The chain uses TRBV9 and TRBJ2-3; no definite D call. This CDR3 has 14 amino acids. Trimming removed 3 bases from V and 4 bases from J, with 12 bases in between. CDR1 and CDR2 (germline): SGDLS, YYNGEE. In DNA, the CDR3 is TGTGCCAGCAGCGGGATGACTTCCTCAGATACGCAGTATTTT. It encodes CASSGMTSSDTQYF.

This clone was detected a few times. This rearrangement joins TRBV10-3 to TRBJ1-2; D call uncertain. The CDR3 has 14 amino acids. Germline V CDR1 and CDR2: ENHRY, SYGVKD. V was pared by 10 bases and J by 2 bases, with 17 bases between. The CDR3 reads CATGQRVENYGYTF. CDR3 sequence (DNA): TGTGCCACCGGGCAAAGGGTGGAGAACTATGGCTACACCTTC.

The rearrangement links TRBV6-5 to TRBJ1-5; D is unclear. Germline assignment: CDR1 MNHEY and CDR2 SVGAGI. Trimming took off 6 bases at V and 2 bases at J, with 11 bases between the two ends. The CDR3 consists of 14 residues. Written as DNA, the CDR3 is TGTGCCAGCAGGGGAGTCGGCGGCAATCAGCCCCAGCATTTT. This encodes CASRGVGGNQPQHF.

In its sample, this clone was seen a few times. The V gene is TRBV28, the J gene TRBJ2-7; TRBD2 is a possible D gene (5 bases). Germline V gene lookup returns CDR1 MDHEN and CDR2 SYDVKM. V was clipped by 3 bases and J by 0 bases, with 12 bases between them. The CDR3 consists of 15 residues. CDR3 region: CASSFLQRSSYEQYF. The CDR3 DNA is TGTGCCAGCAGTTTTCTCCAGCGGAGCTCCTACGAGCAGTACTTC.

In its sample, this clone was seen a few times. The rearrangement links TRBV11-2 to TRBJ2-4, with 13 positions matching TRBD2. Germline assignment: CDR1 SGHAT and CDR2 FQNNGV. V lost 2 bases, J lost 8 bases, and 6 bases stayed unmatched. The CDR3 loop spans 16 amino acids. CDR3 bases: TGTGCCAGCAGCTTAATACTAGCGGGAGGGAGAGACATTCAGTACTTC. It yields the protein CASSLILAGGRDIQYF. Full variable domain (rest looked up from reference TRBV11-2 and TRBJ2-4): EAGVAQSPRYKIIEKRQSVAFWCNPISGHATLYWYQQILGQGPKLLIQFQNNGVVDDSQLPKDRFSAERLKGVDSTLKIQPAKLEDSAVYLCASSLILAGGRDIQYFGAGTRLSVL.

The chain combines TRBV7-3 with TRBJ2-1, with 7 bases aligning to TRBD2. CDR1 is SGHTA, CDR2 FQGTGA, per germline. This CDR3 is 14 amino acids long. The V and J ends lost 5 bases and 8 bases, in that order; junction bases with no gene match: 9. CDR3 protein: CASSPHGGVDEQFF. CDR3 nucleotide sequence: TGTGCCAGCAGCCCCCATGGGGGGGTAGATGAGCAGTTCTTC.

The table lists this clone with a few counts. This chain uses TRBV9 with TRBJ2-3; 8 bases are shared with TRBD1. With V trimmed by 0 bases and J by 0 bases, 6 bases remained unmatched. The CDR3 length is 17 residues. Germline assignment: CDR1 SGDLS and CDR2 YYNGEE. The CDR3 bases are TGTGCCAGCAGCGTAGGAGGACAGGGCTCTAGCACAGATACGCAGTATTTT. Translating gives CASSVGGQGSSTDTQYF. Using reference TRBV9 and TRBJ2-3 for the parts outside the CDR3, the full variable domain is DSGVTQTPKHLITATGQRVTLRCSPRSGDLSVYWYQQSLDQGLQFLIQYYNGEERAKGNILERFSAQQFPDLHSELNLSSLELGDSALYFCASSVGGQGSSTDTQYFGPGTRLTVL.

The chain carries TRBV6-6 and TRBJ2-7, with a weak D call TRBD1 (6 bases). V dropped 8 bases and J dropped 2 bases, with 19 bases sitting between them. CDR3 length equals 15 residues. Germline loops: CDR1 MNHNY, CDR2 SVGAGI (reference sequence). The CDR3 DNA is TGTGCCAGCCAATATCTCCTAAACAGGGCCTACGAGCAGTACTTC. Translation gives CASQYLLNRAYEQYF.

CDR3 residues: CARPGQGQGDTEAFF. The CDR3 nucleotides are TGTGCCAGACCCGGGCAGGGTCAGGGTGACACTGAAGCTTTCTTT. The chain recombines TRBV28 with TRBJ1-1; TRBD1 is a possible D gene (5 bases). The CDR3 contains 15 residues. Per the germline V gene, CDR1 is MDHEN and CDR2 is SYDVKM. Between the trimmed V and J ends, which lost 9 bases and 3 bases, there was a span of 20 bases.

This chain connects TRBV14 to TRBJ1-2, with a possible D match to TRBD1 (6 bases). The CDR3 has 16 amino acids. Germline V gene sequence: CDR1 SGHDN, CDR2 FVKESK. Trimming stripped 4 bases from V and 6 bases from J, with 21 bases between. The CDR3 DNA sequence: TGTGCCAGCAGCCCCCTGTCCTCCGGGACACTTCATGGCTACACCTTC. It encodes CASSPLSSGTLHGYTF.

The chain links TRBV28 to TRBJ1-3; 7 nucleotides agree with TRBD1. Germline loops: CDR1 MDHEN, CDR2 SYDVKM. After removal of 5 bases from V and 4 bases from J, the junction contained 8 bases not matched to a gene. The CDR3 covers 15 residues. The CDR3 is CASSPSTGDGNTIYF. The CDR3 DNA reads TGTGCCAGCAGTCCCTCCACAGGGGACGGAAACACCATATATTTT.

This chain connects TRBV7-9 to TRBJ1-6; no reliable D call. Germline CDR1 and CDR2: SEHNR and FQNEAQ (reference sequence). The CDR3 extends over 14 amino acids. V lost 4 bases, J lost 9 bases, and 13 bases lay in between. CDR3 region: CASSSKGGVSPLHF. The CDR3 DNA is TGTGCCAGCAGCTCCAAGGGCGGGGTTTCACCCCTCCACTTT.

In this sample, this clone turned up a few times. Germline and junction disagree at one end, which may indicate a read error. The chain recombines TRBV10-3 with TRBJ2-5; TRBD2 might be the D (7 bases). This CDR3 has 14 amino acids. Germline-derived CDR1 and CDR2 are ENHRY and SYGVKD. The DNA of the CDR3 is TGTGCCATCAAGGCGGGGGCAAGAGAGACCCCCCTCCACTTC. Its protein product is CAIKAGARETPLHF.

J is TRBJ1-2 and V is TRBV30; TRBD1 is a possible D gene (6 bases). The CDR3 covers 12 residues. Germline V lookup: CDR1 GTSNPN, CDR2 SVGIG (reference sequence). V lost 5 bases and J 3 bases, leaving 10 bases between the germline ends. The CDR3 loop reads CAWQGTHYGYTF. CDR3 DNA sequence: TGTGCCTGGCAGGGGACCCACTATGGCTACACCTTC. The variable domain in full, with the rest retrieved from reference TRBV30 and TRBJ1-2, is SQTIHQWPATLVQPVGSPLSLECTVEGTSNPNLYWYRQAAGRGLQLLFYSVGIGQISSEVPQNLSASRPQDRQFILSSKKLLLSDSGFYLCAWQGTHYGYTFGSGTRLTVV.

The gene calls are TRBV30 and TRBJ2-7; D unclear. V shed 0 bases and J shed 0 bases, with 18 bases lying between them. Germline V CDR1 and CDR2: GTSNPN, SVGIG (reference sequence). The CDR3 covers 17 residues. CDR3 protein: CAWSVPPGRLSSYEQYF. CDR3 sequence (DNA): TGTGCCTGGAGTGTACCCCCCGGACGGCTTAGCTCCTACGAGCAGTACTTC.